A selection of T cell receptor beta chains follows, all from one sample in a study of cytomegalovirus exposure and HLA in healthy donors. The data were produced by immunoSEQ multiplex PCR, yet TCRdb's version contains in-frame clones alone and is incomplete. The sample has over 140,000 clones, roughly 79% seen once; the top ten hold 1.4%. The sample comprised PBMCs. All receptors derive from a man aged 25 to 40 in good health and CMV-seropositive. CDR3s include the opening cysteine and the closing phenylalanine or tryptophan. A D gene is named only where the DNA matches it firmly. The size entry is marked missing in some rows and otherwise reads once, few, many or a size class.

>18|TRBV4-1|TRBJ2-7|TRBD2|.
CASSSREIAGEGFYEQYF
TGCGCCAGCAGTTCAAGGGAAATAGCGGGAGAGGGTTTTTACGAGCAGTACTTC
>16|TRBV5-1|TRBJ1-1|.|.
CASSLGHRDVGTEAFF
TGCGCCAGCAGCTTGGGTCACAGGGACGTGGGCACTGAAGCTTTCTTT
>15|TRBV7-2|TRBJ2-7|TRBD2|.
CASSGNGLASYEQYF
TGTGCCAGCAGCGGAAATGGACTAGCGTCCTACGAGCAGTACTTC
>16|TRBV7-2|TRBJ2-7|TRBD1|.
CASSLAPGQGATEQYF
TGTGCCAGCAGCTTAGCGCCGGGACAGGGGGCTACCGAGCAGTACTTC
>17|TRBV12-5|TRBJ2-1|TRBD2|.
CASGFGTSGRAVVEQFF
TGTGCTAGTGGTTTCGGGACTAGCGGGAGGGCAGTTGTTGAGCAGTTCTTC
>13|TRBV30|TRBJ1-5|.|.
CAWSAGFNQPQHF
TGTGCCTGGAGTGCAGGGTTCAATCAGCCCCAGCATTTT
>12|TRBV19|TRBJ1-4|TRBD1|.
CASSTWTGSVFF
TGTGCCAGTAGTACCTGGACAGGGTCAGTGTTTTTT
>16|TRBV5-1|TRBJ2-7|TRBD2|.
CASKTSGRTTYVEQYF
TGCGCCAGCAAGACTAGCGGGAGGACTACCTACGTCGAGCAGTACTTC
>16|TRBV15|TRBJ2-3|.|.
CATSTRRGGSTDTQYF
TGTGCCACCAGCACTCGGAGGGGGGGAAGCACAGATACGCAGTATTTT
>13|TRBV2|TRBJ2-7|TRBD1|.
CAGGTGISHEQYF
TGTGCGGGGGGGACAGGGATATCTCACGAGCAGTACTTC
>13|TRBV10-3|TRBJ2-3|.|.
CATRGRGEDTQYF
TGTGCCACCAGGGGGAGGGGGGAAGATACGCAGTATTTT
>13|TRBV2|TRBJ2-2|.|.
CASSEGRTGELFF
TGTGCCAGCAGTGAGGGGAGAACCGGGGAGCTGTTTTTT
>16|TRBV5-8|TRBJ1-5|.|.
CASSLNSKSGNQPQHF
TGTGCCAGCAGCTTGAACAGTAAATCCGGCAATCAGCCCCAGCATTTT
>16|TRBV6-1|TRBJ1-5|.|once
CASSEAHFYSNQPQHF
TGTGCCAGCAGTGAAGCCCACTTTTATAGCAATCAGCCCCAGCATTTT
>15|TRBV18|TRBJ1-5|.|.
CASSPGNGGEQPQHF
TGTGCCAGCTCACCGGGTAATGGGGGGGAACAGCCCCAGCATTTT
>14|TRBV5-4|TRBJ1-2|.|.
CASTRESGDYGYTF
TGTGCCAGCACCCGGGAATCCGGCGACTATGGCTACACCTTC
>14|TRBV23-1|TRBJ2-1|TRBD1|.
CASSQSRQGHEQFF
TGCGCCAGCAGTCAATCGAGACAGGGACATGAGCAGTTCTTC
>15|TRBV4-1|TRBJ1-3|.|.
CASSLNFGGGNTIYF
TGCGCCAGCAGCCTTAACTTCGGCGGTGGAAACACCATATATTTT
>17|TRBV10-3|TRBJ2-7|TRBD2|.
CAISESTSLAVNYEQYF
TGTGCCATCAGTGAGTCGACTAGTCTAGCGGTGAACTACGAGCAGTACTTC
>15|TRBV11-3|TRBJ2-7|.|.
CASTLGVTDSYEQYF
TGTGCCAGCACCCTAGGGGTCACCGATTCCTACGAGCAGTACTTC
>13|TRBV29-1|TRBJ1-1|.|.
CSTTGGGDTEAFF
TGCAGCACCACTGGGGGCGGCGACACTGAAGCTTTCTTT
>11|TRBV13|TRBJ1-2|.|.
CASSDDRIYTF
TGTGCCAGCAGCGACGACAGGATCTACACCTTC
>15|TRBV6-1|TRBJ2-7|TRBD1|.
CASSYGDRGRGEQYF
TGTGCCAGCTCGTACGGGGACAGGGGGCGCGGCGAGCAGTACTTC
>14|TRBV7-2|TRBJ2-2|.|.
CASSFSQNTGELFF
TGTGCCAGCAGCTTCTCACAGAACACCGGGGAGCTGTTTTTT
>13|TRBV9|TRBJ2-3|.|.
CASSVSSTDTQYF
TGTGCCAGCAGCGTTTCAAGCACAGATACGCAGTATTTT
>15|TRBV18|TRBJ1-3|.|.
CASSQGDLSGNTIYF
TGTGCCAGCTCACAGGGGGACCTCTCTGGAAACACCATATATTTT
>16|TRBV19|TRBJ2-5|TRBD1|.
CASTLAGTGSEETQYF
TGTGCCAGTACACTCGCCGGGACAGGGTCGGAAGAGACCCAGTACTTC
>17|TRBV6-4|TRBJ2-1|TRBD2|.
CASRTGLAGTQYNEQFF
TGTGCCAGCAGAACCGGACTAGCGGGGACCCAATACAATGAGCAGTTCTTC
>16|TRBV28|TRBJ2-1|TRBD2|.
CASSLLGRRSYNEQFF
TGTGCCAGCAGTCTCCTCGGGAGGAGGTCCTACAATGAGCAGTTCTTC
>13|TRBV5-4|TRBJ1-2|.|once
CASRPDSSYGYTF
TGTGCCAGCAGACCCGACAGTTCCTATGGCTACACCTTC
>14|TRBV5-8|TRBJ1-1|.|.
CASSFSDRNTEAFF
TGTGCCAGCAGCTTCTCGGACAGGAACACTGAAGCTTTCTTT
>18|TRBV5-8|TRBJ1-5|TRBD1|.
CASSLGVKDRRSNQPQHF
TGTGCCAGCAGCTTGGGAGTGAAGGACAGGAGAAGCAATCAGCCCCAGCATTTT
>14|TRBV9|TRBJ1-1|TRBD1|.
CASSVTGGNTEAFF
TGTGCCAGCAGCGTAACAGGGGGAAACACTGAAGCTTTCTTT
>17|TRBV2|TRBJ2-7|.|.
CASSEANLAYKSYEQYF
TGTGCCAGCAGCGAAGCCAACCTAGCGTACAAATCCTACGAGCAGTACTTC
>16|TRBV4-1|TRBJ2-7|TRBD1|.
CASSQPPGQGAYEQYF
TGCGCCAGCAGCCAACCCCCGGGACAGGGGGCCTACGAGCAGTACTTC
>15|TRBV29-1|TRBJ1-4|.|.
CSAGATGGSNEKLFF
TGCAGCGCGGGGGCAACGGGGGGGTCTAATGAAAAACTGTTTTTT
>12|TRBV9|TRBJ1-1|.|.
CASSSDSPEAFF
TGTGCCAGCAGTTCGGACAGCCCTGAAGCTTTCTTT
>14|TRBV27|TRBJ2-3|TRBD1|.
CASSTGTASDTQYF
TGTGCCAGCAGTACAGGGACAGCTTCAGATACGCAGTATTTT
>11|TRBV2|TRBJ2-5|.|.
CASRARETQYF
TGTGCCAGCCGTGCCCGGGAGACCCAGTACTTC
>11|TRBV5-1|TRBJ2-1|.|.
CASSLNNEQFF
TGCGCCAGCAGCCTAAACAATGAGCAGTTCTTC
>16|TRBV28|TRBJ1-2|TRBD1|.
CASRSGTGLGSWGYTF
TGTGCCAGCAGATCCGGGACAGGGTTGGGCTCTTGGGGCTACACCTTC
>14|TRBV6-5|TRBJ2-4|.|.
CASTQSGGNAIQYF
TGTGCCAGCACCCAATCTGGGGGCAACGCCATTCAGTACTTC
>16|TRBV5-1|TRBJ2-3|TRBD2|once
CASSFQGGRSTDTQYF
TGCGCCAGCAGCTTCCAGGGCGGGAGGAGCACAGATACGCAGTATTTT
>16|TRBV5-1|TRBJ1-1|.|.
CASSLGHGPGNTEAFF
TGCGCCAGCAGCCTAGGACACGGCCCCGGGAACACTGAAGCTTTCTTT
>14|TRBV9|TRBJ1-1|.|.
CASSPRLLYTEAFF
TGTGCCAGCAGCCCCCGACTACTCTACACTGAAGCTTTCTTT
>15|TRBV5-8|TRBJ1-4|.|.
CASSLRGRRNEKLFF
TGTGCCAGCAGCTTGAGGGGCAGGAGAAATGAAAAACTGTTTTTT
>14|TRBV6-1|TRBJ2-1|.|.
CASSPLGASNEQFF
TGTGCCAGCAGCCCCCTTGGGGCTAGTAATGAGCAGTTCTTC
>14|TRBV6-5|TRBJ2-7|TRBD2|.
CASSQTSGSYEQYF
TGTGCCAGCAGTCAGACTAGCGGGAGCTACGAGCAGTACTTC
>12|TRBV7-9|TRBJ1-1|.|.
CASSFLNTEAFF
TGTGCCAGCAGCTTCCTAAACACTGAAGCTTTCTTT
>14|TRBV30|TRBJ1-3|TRBD1|.
CAWRRQGGGNTIYF
TGTGCCTGGAGGAGGCAGGGGGGTGGAAACACCATATATTTT
>13|TRBV11-3|TRBJ2-7|TRBD2|.
CASRLAELYEQYF
TGTGCCAGCAGGCTAGCGGAGTTATACGAGCAGTACTTC
>14|TRBV18|TRBJ1-4|.|once
CASSPSSTNEKLFF
TGTGCCAGCTCACCAAGCTCAACTAATGAAAAACTGTTTTTT
>12|TRBV7-2|TRBJ1-5|.|once
CASSFSREPQHF
TGTGCCAGCAGCTTTAGTCGTGAGCCCCAGCATTTT
>18|TRBV18|TRBJ1-6|.|.
CASSPLATVVTYNSPLHF
TGTGCCAGCTCACCGCTAGCCACAGTCGTTACCTATAATTCACCCCTCCACTTT
>13|TRBV27|TRBJ1-4|.|.
CASSYSTNEKLFF
TGTGCCAGCAGTTATAGTACTAATGAAAAACTGTTTTTT